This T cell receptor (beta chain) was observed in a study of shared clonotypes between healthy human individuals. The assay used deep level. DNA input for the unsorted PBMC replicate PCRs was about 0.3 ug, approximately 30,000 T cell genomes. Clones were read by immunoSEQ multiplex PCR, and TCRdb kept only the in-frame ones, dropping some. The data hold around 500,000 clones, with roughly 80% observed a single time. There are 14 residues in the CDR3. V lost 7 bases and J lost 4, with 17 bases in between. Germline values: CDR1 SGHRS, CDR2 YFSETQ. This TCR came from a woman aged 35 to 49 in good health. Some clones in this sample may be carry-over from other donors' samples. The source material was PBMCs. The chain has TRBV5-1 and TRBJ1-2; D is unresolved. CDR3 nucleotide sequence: TGCGCCAGCCGCCCTCTAGTAGGATTCTATGGCTACACCTTC. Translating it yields CASRPLVGFYGYTF.